The rows below give T cell receptor beta chains drawn from one sample of a study of cytomegalovirus exposure and HLA in healthy donors. Profiled with immunoSEQ multiplex PCR; TCRdb holds only in-frame clones, not every one. The table records 150,000 to 200,000 clones, more than 65% of them present only once. Source material: PBMCs. Every receptor here comes from a woman between 18 and 29 years old in good health and CMV-seropositive. Each CDR3 is given with its conserved first and last residue.

j_call	cdr3_length	v_call	cdr3_aa
TRBJ1-3	14	TRBV6-5	CASTGGVPGNTIYF
TRBJ2-7	13	TRBV6-1	CASSVGTGYEQYF
TRBJ2-5	14	TRBV2	CASSETRQGETQYF
TRBJ1-2	13	TRBV7-9	CASSPTDSYGYTF
TRBJ1-3	11	TRBV9	CASSGSQGPHF
TRBJ2-7	13	TRBV6-4	CASGRDRLVEQYF
TRBJ2-5	15	TRBV25-1	CASSPSGGGKETQYF
TRBJ1-3	17	TRBV4-2	CASSQDSSRKSGNTIYF
TRBJ2-7	15	TRBV5-6	CASSFGSRDRGEQYF
TRBJ2-7	13	TRBV10-3	CAISESSTDRKYF
TRBJ2-7	17	TRBV2	CASSETGMPSGEGEQYF
TRBJ2-7	14	TRBV7-2	CASSLEGGGYEQYF
TRBJ2-7	14	TRBV4-1	CASSQPRDSGGRYF